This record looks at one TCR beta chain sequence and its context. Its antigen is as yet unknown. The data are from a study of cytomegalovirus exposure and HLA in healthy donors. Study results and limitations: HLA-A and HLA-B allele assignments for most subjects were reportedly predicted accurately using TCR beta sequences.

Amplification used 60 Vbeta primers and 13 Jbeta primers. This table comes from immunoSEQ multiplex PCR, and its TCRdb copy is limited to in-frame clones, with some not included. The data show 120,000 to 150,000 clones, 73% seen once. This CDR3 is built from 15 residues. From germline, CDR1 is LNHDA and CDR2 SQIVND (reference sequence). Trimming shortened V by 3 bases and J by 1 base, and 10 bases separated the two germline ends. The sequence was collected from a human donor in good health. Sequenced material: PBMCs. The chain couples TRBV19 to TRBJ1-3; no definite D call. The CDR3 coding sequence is TGTGCCAGTAGTATGGGCAGCGGATCTGGAAACACCATATATTTT. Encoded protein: CASSMGSGSGNTIYF.